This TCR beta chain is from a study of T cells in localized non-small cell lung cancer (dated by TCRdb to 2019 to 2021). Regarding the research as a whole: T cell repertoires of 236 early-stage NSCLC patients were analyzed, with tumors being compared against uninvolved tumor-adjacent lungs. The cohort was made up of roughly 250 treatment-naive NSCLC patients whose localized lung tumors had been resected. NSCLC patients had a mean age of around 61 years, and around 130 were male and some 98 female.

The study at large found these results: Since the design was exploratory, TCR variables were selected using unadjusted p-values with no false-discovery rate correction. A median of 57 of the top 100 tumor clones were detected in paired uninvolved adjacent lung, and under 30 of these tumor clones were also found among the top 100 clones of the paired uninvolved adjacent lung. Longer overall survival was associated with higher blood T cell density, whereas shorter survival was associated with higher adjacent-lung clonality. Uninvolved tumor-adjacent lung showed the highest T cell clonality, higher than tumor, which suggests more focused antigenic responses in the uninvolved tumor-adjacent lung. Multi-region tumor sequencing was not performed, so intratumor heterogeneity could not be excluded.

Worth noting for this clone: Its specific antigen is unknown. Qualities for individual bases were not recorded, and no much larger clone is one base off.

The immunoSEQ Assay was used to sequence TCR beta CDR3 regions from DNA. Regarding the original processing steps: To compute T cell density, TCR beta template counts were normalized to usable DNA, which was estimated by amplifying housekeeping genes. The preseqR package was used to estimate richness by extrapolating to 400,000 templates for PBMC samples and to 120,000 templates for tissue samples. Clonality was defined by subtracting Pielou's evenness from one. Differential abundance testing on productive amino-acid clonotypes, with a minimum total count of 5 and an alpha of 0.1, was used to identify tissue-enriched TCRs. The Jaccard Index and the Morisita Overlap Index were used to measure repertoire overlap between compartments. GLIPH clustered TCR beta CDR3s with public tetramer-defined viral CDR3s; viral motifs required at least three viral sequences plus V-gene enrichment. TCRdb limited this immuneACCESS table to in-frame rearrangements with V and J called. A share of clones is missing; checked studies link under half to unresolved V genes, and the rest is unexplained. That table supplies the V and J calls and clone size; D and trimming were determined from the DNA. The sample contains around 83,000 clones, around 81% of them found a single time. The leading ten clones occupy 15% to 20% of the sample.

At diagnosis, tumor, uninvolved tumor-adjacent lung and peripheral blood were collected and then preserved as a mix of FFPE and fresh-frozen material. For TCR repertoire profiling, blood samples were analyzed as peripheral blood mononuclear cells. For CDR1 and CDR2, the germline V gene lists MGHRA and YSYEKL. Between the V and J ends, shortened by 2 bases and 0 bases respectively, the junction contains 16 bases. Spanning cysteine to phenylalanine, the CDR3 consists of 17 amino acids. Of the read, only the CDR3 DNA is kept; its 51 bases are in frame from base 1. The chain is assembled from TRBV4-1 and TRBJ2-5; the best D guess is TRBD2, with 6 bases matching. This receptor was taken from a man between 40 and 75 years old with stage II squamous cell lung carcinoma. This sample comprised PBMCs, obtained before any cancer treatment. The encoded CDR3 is CASSQWGLAQYQETQYF. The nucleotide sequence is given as TGCGCCAGCAGCCAATGGGGACTTGCACAGTACCAAGAGACCCAGTACTTC.